This T cell receptor (beta chain) was captured by sequencing in a study of cytomegalovirus exposure and HLA in healthy donors. Whole-study results and caveats: It was reported in a later analysis that an Asian-associated ancestry cluster showed fewer N-insertions than the approximately 670-donor mean. Associated with cytomegalovirus, according to the listing, were around 160 TCR beta chains.

Concerning this clone: Its antigen remains unknown.

The PCR used 60 Vbeta and 13 Jbeta primers. Data came from immunoSEQ multiplex PCR; TCRdb stores just in-frame clones and leaves some out. The table includes roughly 180,000 clones, roughly 80% detected once. This CDR3 contains 13 residues. Germline-derived CDR1 and CDR2 are SGHVS and FQNEAQ. Between the trimmed V and J ends, which lost 2 bases and 5 bases, there was a span of 8 bases. This clonotype originated in a woman between 50 and 59 years old in good health and CMV-seropositive. The source material was PBMCs. The chain is built from TRBV7-8 and TRBJ2-3; the D is unclear. Here the CDR3 reads CASSLSRLDTQYF. The CDR3 coding sequence is TGTGCCAGCAGCTTAAGTCGGTTAGATACGCAGTATTTT. Based on the CDR3 plus reference TRBV7-8 and TRBJ2-3, the full variable domain is GAGVSQSPRYKVAKRGQDVALRCDPISGHVSLFWYQQALGQGPEFLTYFQNEAQLDKSGLPSDRFFAERPEGSVSTLKIQRTQQEDSAVYLCASSLSRLDTQYFGPGTRLTVL.